Listed below are T cell receptor beta chains from one sample, sequenced in a study of T cell repertoires in ileal Crohn's disease. Assay: immunoSEQ multiplex PCR; the TCRdb copy retains only in-frame clones and omits some. This table has more than 15,000 clones, roughly 85% appearing once. Material for sequencing was ileal tissue. These receptors came from an adult with Crohn's disease. The conserved cysteine and the conserved F or W are not part of the CDR3 here. Each record gives: clone size, J gene, V gene, CDR3 protein. Expanded clones are given a class, and other clones once, few, many or no size at all.

size: -
J: TRBJ1-3
V: TRBV7-2
CDR3: ASSSERGAQGNTIY

size: -
J: TRBJ2-7
V: TRBV7-2
CDR3: ASSPQGPSSEQY

size: -
J: TRBJ2-2
V: TRBV19
CDR3: ASRAVGAGELF

size: -
J: TRBJ1-4
V: TRBV7-9
CDR3: ASSWDSGGEKLF

size: -
J: TRBJ1-1
V: TRBV4-3
CDR3: ASSQVDRAEAF

size: -
J: TRBJ2-2
V: TRBV11-2
CDR3: ASSPSTGTGDIGGELF

size: -
J: TRBJ2-1
V: TRBV29-1
CDR3: SVALAGKYNEQF

size: -
J: TRBJ2-7
V: TRBV14
CDR3: ASSQDFSAVQY

size: -
J: TRBJ1-3
V: TRBV6-5
CDR3: ASRRQGSGNTIY

size: -
J: TRBJ1-1
V: TRBV10-1
CDR3: ASSGLVNTEAF

size: -
J: TRBJ2-6
V: TRBV6-6
CDR3: ASNRDRSSGANVLT

size: -
J: TRBJ2-5
V: TRBV6-5
CDR3: ASSSPDRQNQETQY

size: -
J: TRBJ2-7
V: TRBV7-2
CDR3: ASSSRGSGGASEQY

size: once
J: TRBJ2-7
V: TRBV6-1
CDR3: ASRPDSSYEQY

size: -
J: TRBJ1-1
V: TRBV9
CDR3: ASSVSGHPNTEAF

size: -
J: TRBJ1-5
V: TRBV19
CDR3: ASSIPGQPQH

size: -
J: TRBJ2-5
V: TRBV4-3
CDR3: ASSQEPVAGGQWETQY

size: -
J: TRBJ1-5
V: TRBV5-6
CDR3: ASSFRAGNQPQH

size: -
J: TRBJ1-4
V: TRBV7-2
CDR3: ASSPWGGLSEKLF

size: -
J: TRBJ1-2
V: TRBV5-6
CDR3: ASSFREKDGYT

size: -
J: TRBJ1-1
V: TRBV4-1
CDR3: ASSQRVSMNTEAF

size: -
J: TRBJ1-2
V: TRBV6-5
CDR3: ASSYGQGANYGYT

size: -
J: TRBJ2-3
V: TRBV19
CDR3: ASRPSGTEYTDTQY

size: -
J: TRBJ2-2
V: TRBV7-3
CDR3: ASSPSVLNTGELF

size: -
J: TRBJ1-1
V: TRBV7-2
CDR3: ASSLYWPEAF

size: -
J: TRBJ2-1
V: TRBV6-5
CDR3: ASSPGNEQF

size: -
J: TRBJ2-2
V: TRBV12-5
CDR3: ASGSGQARGELF

size: -
J: TRBJ2-5
V: TRBV11-1
CDR3: ASSFSSGGLKTQY

size: once
J: TRBJ2-7
V: TRBV5-4
CDR3: ASSFEVSGEQY

size: -
J: TRBJ1-5
V: TRBV30
CDR3: AWSGQGFQPQH

size: -
J: TRBJ2-3
V: TRBV30
CDR3: AWSVGDTQY

size: -
J: TRBJ2-5
V: TRBV7-2
CDR3: ASSLGGSRETQY

size: -
J: TRBJ1-1
V: TRBV7-2
CDR3: ASSLLTEAF

size: -
J: TRBJ2-7
V: TRBV7-2
CDR3: ASSLRDRHYEQY

size: -
J: TRBJ1-6
V: TRBV6-5
CDR3: ASRPPGQENSPLH

size: -
J: TRBJ1-6
V: TRBV21-1
CDR3: ASSILGTLGGSYNSPLH

size: -
J: TRBJ2-2
V: TRBV30
CDR3: AWRGTANTGELF

size: -
J: TRBJ2-7
V: TRBV7-2
CDR3: ASVKVAGPIEQY

size: -
J: TRBJ1-1
V: TRBV19
CDR3: ASSSRGHNEAF

size: -
J: TRBJ1-2
V: TRBV9
CDR3: ASSIQGPYGYT

size: -
J: TRBJ2-7
V: TRBV27
CDR3: ASSSSDGELIYEQY

size: -
J: TRBJ2-5
V: TRBV5-1
CDR3: ASSLASGFGLSETQY